Listed here are 14 T cell receptor beta chains from one sample, sequenced in a study of blood T cell repertoires in COVID-19. Clones were sequenced by immunoSEQ multiplex PCR, and TCRdb holds only the in-frame ones, with some missing. The table has fewer than 350,000 clones, around nine tenths seen once. The sequencing sample was made of PBMCs or T cells enriched from blood (not recorded which). The receptor source for this set is a woman aged 40 to 49 who had recovered from COVID-19.

V is TRBV5-1 and J is TRBJ2-3; no clear D. The CDR3 runs 14 residues. Germline V gives CDR1 SGHRS, CDR2 YFSETQ. The germline V and J ends were trimmed by 0 bases and 6 bases, with 11 bases remaining between them. CDR3 coding DNA: TGCGCCAGCAGCTTGGAGCTAGTTGCGGATACGCAGTATTTT. Translation gives CASSLELVADTQYF.

J is TRBJ2-3 and V is TRBV12-5; TRBD2 agrees at 10 bases. V shed 6 bases, J shed 2 bases, and the junction held 8 bases outside the gene matches. The CDR3 is 16 residues long. Germline values: CDR1 LGHNT, CDR2 FRNRAP. CDR3 in amino acids: CASGPEREGDTDTQYF. The CDR3 DNA sequence: TGTGCTAGTGGCCCCGAGCGGGAGGGGGACACAGATACGCAGTATTTT.

This rearrangement joins TRBV29-1 to TRBJ1-2; weak D call: TRBD1 (6 bases). There are 14 residues in the CDR3. Germline V gene data show CDR1 as SQVTM and CDR2 as ANQGSEA. Trimming cost V 5 bases and J 0 bases, with 13 bases left between them. The DNA for the CDR3 is TGCAGCGTTTATAGACAGGACACTAACTATGGCTACACCTTC. Its translation is CSVYRQDTNYGYTF.

A few counts support this clone. The chain is built from TRBV7-8 and TRBJ2-5, with 7 bases identical to TRBD2. This CDR3 has 14 residues. V trimming: 5 bases; J trimming: 2 bases; junction bases outside the gene matches: 5. Germline V gene data show CDR1 as SGHVS and CDR2 as FQNEAQ. The CDR3 protein is CASSRVGLQETQYF. As DNA, the CDR3 is TGTGCCAGCAGCCGAGTGGGACTACAAGAGACCCAGTACTTC.

This clone was detected only a few times. CDR3 nucleotide sequence: TGCGCCAGCAGCGGGTCCGGGACAGGGACCCCCCTTGAGGATATCAATGAGCAGTTCTTC. Amino acid sequence: CASSGSGTGTPLEDINEQFF. This chain connects TRBV4-3 to TRBJ2-1; TRBD1 matches at 9 bases. The germline CDR1 and CDR2 sequences are LGHNA and YSLEER. CDR3 length: 20 amino acids. V was clipped by 5 bases and J by 6 bases; unmatched bases: 23.

The rearrangement joins TRBV15 to TRBJ2-5; 11 positions match TRBD2. The CDR3 is 14 amino acids. V gave up 9 bases and J gave up 6 bases; unmatched junction bases: 9. Germline loops: CDR1 LNHNV, CDR2 YYDKDF (reference sequence). The CDR3 loop is CATSLAGGAKTQYF. The CDR3 region has the DNA TGTGCCACTTCGCTAGCGGGAGGCGCGAAGACCCAGTACTTC.

This clone was counted many times. The genes are TRBV6-4 and TRBJ2-7; TRBD1 might be the D (6 bases). CDR3 length equals 15 residues. Trimming removed 6 bases at V and 3 bases at J, with 18 bases between. The germline V gene has CDR1 MRHNA and CDR2 SNTAGT. The chain's CDR3 is CASSLQGGENYEQYF. The DNA of the CDR3 is TGTGCCAGCAGCCTCCAAGGGGGAGAGAACTACGAGCAGTACTTC.

The chain carries TRBV5-1 and TRBJ2-6; the D gene is possibly TRBD1 (5 bases). Per the germline V gene, CDR1 is SGHRS and CDR2 is YFSETQ. Trimming pared 4 bases from V and 4 bases from J, leaving 12 bases between. The CDR3 is 15 amino acids. For the CDR3, the DNA is TGCGCCAGCAGCAGTTGGACAACCGGGGCCAACGTCCTGACTTTC. This gives the protein CASSSWTTGANVLTF.

A single count supports this clone. V usage is TRBV5-8 and J usage is TRBJ2-7; 8 bases are a match to TRBD2. The V gene's germline CDR1 is SGHTS and CDR2 YDEGEE. The V and J ends lost 0 bases and 3 bases, in that order; junction bases with no gene match: 2. There are 14 residues in the CDR3. CDR3 DNA: TGTGCCAGCAGCTTGGTACTAGCGGACTACGAGCAGTACTTC. Residues: CASSLVLADYEQYF. Looking up the rest from reference TRBV5-8 and TRBJ2-7 gives the full variable domain: EAGVTQSPTHLIKTRGQQATLRCSPISGHTSVYWYQQALGLGLQFLLWYDEGEERNRGNFPPRFSGRQFPNYSSELNVNALELEDSALYLCASSLVLADYEQYFGPGTRLTVT.

This clone was observed a few times. The CDR3 DNA reads as TGTGCCAGCAGGGGGAGCGGGGGCCCCCAAGAGACCCAGTACTTC. This encodes CASRGSGGPQETQYF. The chain recombines TRBV6-5 with TRBJ2-5, with 8 nucleotides matching TRBD2. Germline V gene sequence: CDR1 MNHEY, CDR2 SVGAGI. V dropped 6 bases and J dropped 1; count of bases not matched to a gene: 7. The CDR3 extends over 15 amino acids.

J is TRBJ1-1 and V is TRBV5-1, with 7 bases aligning to TRBD1. Germline values: CDR1 SGHRS, CDR2 YFSETQ. Trimming took 5 bases from V and 4 from J; bases not matched to a gene: 5. The CDR3 runs 13 residues. CDR3 protein: CASRTGSGTEAFF. In nucleotides, the CDR3 is TGCGCCAGCAGGACAGGGTCGGGCACTGAAGCTTTCTTT.

The rearrangement joins TRBV5-6 to TRBJ2-5; 12 bases align to TRBD2. Germline values: CDR1 SGHDT, CDR2 YYEEEE. This CDR3 comprises 15 residues. The V and J ends lost 2 bases and 7 bases, in that order; junction bases with no gene match: 6. The CDR3 region has the DNA TGTGCCAGCAGCTTAACTAGCGGGGGGACCGGGACCCAGTACTTC. Protein sequence: CASSLTSGGTGTQYF.

This clone was seen a single time. V usage is TRBV10-3 and J usage is TRBJ2-5; 10 bases are shared with TRBD2. The CDR3 length is 14 residues. V lost 6 bases to trimming and J lost 2 bases; unmatched junction nucleotides: 3. The germline V gene has CDR1 ENHRY and CDR2 SYGVKD. The CDR3 coding sequence is TGTGCCATCAGGCCGGGACTAGCGCAAGAGACCCAGTACTTC. Protein: CAIRPGLAQETQYF.

V and J are TRBV5-8 and TRBJ2-1, with TRBD2 matching 12 bases. Germline V gene data show CDR1 as SGHTS and CDR2 as YDEGEE. The CDR3 runs 15 residues. The V segment lost 6 bases and the J segment 9 bases; nucleotides outside the gene matches: 10. CDR3 loop: CASNLAGGHTSEQFF. In DNA form, the CDR3 reads TGTGCCAGCAACCTAGCGGGGGGGCACACAAGTGAGCAGTTCTTC.